This T cell receptor beta chain is drawn from a study of shared T cell receptors in the human thymus. The protocol was immunoSEQ multiplex PCR, while the TCRdb copy is restricted to in-frame clones and leaves out a portion. The sample lists hundreds of thousands of clones, more than 70% occurring once. This clone appeared once. These same data were also listed under a study on human thymus T cells.

The sequencing input was thymocytes. The sequence was collected from a boy less than two years old with a congenital heart defect.

The CDR3 DNA reads as TGTGCCAGCAGTTTGCGGGGAGGGGAGAGCACTGAAGCTTTCTTT. Amino acid sequence: CASSLRGGESTEAFF. V and J are TRBV28 and TRBJ1-1; a possible D gene is TRBD1 (5 bases). CDR3 length: 15 residues. V shed 3 bases and J shed 4 bases, with 15 bases lying between them. The germline CDR1 and CDR2 sequences are MDHEN and SYDVKM.